This TCR beta chain was captured by sequencing in a study of blood T cells in healthy people across ages. Germline V gives CDR1 LGHNA, CDR2 YSLEER. Trimming removed 1 base from V and 2 bases from J; junction bases left unmatched: 1. The CDR3 spans 14 residues. Each sample gave at least 6 million isolated PBMCs. Using a J-beta primer mix together with a sample-barcoded 5' primer, a second PCR was run for about 7 to 12 cycles. TCRdb fed the 5' RACE reads into MiXCR, producing one record per CDR3 protein. The table lists about 570,000 distinct CDR3 sequences, about 25% of them singletons, with less than 20% in the top ten.

The clonotype comes from an older woman in good health. The sample consisted of blood. V is TRBV4-3 and J is TRBJ2-5; 7 bases map to TRBD1. The CDR3 nucleotides are TGCGCCAGCAGCCAAGGGACAGGACAAGAGACCCAGTACTTC. Encoded protein: CASSQGTGQETQYF.